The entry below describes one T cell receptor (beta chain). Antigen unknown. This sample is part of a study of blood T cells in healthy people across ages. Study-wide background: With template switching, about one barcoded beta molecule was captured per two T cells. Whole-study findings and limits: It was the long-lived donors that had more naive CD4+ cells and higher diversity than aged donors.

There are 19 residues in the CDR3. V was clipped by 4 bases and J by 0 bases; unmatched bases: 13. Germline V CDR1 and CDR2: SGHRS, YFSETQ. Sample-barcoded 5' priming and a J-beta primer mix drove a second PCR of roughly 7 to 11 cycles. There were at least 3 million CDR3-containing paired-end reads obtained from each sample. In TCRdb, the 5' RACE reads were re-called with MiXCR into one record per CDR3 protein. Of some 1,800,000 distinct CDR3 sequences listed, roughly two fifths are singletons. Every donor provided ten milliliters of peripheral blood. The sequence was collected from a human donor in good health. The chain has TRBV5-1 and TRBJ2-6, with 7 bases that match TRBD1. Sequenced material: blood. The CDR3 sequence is CASSRGDSLGASGANVLTF. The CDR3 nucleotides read TGCGCCAGCAGCCGAGGGGACAGCCTAGGGGCCTCTGGGGCCAACGTCCTGACTTTC.